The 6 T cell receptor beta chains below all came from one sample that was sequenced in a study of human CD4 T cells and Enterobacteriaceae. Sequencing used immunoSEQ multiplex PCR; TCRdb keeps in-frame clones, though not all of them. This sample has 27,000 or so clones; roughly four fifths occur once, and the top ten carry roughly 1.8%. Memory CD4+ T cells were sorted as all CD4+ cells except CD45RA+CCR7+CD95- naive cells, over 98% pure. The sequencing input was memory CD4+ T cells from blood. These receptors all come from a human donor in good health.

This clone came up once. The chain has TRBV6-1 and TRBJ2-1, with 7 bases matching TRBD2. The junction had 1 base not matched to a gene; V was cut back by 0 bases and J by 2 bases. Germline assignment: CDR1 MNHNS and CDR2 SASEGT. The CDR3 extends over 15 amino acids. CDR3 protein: CASSEAAGTYNEQFF. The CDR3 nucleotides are TGTGCCAGCAGTGAAGCAGCGGGGACCTACAATGAGCAGTTCTTC.

Here the CDR3 reads CASRVEVAKNIQYF. The CDR3 DNA reads as TGTGCCAGCAGGGTCGAGGTAGCCAAAAACATTCAGTACTTC. The V and J genes are TRBV6-1 and TRBJ2-4; D is undetermined. Per the germline V gene, CDR1 is MNHNS and CDR2 is SASEGT. V lost 6 bases and J lost 0, with 9 bases in between. This CDR3 is built from 14 residues.

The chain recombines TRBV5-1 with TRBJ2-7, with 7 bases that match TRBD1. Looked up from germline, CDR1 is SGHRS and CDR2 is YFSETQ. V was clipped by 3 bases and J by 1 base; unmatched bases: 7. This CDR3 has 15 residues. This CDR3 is CASSSRQGMSYEQYF. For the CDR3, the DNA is TGCGCCAGCAGCTCCCGACAGGGAATGTCCTACGAGCAGTACTTC.

CDR3 protein: CASSEARGPQETQYF. The CDR3 nucleotides read TGTGCCAGCAGTGAAGCGAGGGGGCCTCAAGAGACCCAGTACTTC. The V and J genes are TRBV6-1 and TRBJ2-5, with 7 bases aligning to TRBD1. The germline V gene encodes CDR1 MNHNS and CDR2 SASEGT. Losses at the gene ends were 0 bases for V and 2 bases for J; bases not matched to a gene: 3. The CDR3 sequence is 15 residues long.

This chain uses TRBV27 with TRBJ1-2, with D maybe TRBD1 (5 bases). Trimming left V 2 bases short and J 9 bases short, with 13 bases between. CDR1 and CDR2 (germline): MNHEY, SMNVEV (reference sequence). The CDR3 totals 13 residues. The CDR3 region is CASSLRGDVRYTF. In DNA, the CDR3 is TGTGCCAGCAGTTTACGAGGGGACGTCCGCTACACCTTC.

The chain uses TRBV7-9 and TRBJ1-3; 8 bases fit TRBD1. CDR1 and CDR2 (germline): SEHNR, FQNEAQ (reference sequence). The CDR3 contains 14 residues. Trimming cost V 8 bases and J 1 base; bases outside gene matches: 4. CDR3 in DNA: TGTGCCAGCCAGGGGGCTCGGTCTGGAAACACCATATATTTT. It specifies CASQGARSGNTIYF. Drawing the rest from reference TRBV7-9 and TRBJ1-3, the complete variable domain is DTGVSQNPRHKITKRGQNVTFRCDPISEHNRLYWYRQTLGQGPEFLTYFQNEAQLEKSRLLSDRFSAERPKGSFSTLEIQRTEQGDSAMYLCASQGARSGNTIYFGEGSWLTVV.